The sequence of this T cell receptor beta chain was determined in a study of coeliac disease. Study results and caveats: Of coeliac lamina propria samples, 9 of 18 held published gliadin-specific TRB sequences, versus 1 of 6 controls.

CDR1 SQVTM and CDR2 ANQGSEA come from the germline V gene. Trimming took 6 bases from V and 2 from J; bases not matched to a gene: 6. CDR3 size: 14 residues. This clone appeared a few times. Its antigen remains unidentified. Profiling relied on immunoSEQ multiplex PCR, and the TCRdb table lists in-frame clones only, not all of them. The table records 8,000 to 10,000 clones, roughly 70% of them present only once. This rearrangement joins TRBV29-1 to TRBJ2-3; 9 nucleotides align to TRBD2. Input material: lamina propria lymphocytes from the gut. This TCR derives from a woman aged 55 to 70 with celiac disease. In nucleotides, the CDR3 is TGCAGCGTCCAAAGACTAGCGGACACAGATACGCAGTATTTT. Protein sequence: CSVQRLADTDTQYF.